A few counts support the clone carrying this T cell receptor beta chain. A read error may produce the germline difference seen at one junction end. This record comes from a study of regulatory T cells in long-lasting Graves disease. Arm-PCR of CDR3 regions and iRepertoire HTBI primers were used to build TCR beta libraries. TCRdb ran MiXCR on the multiplex PCR reads and lists one entry per CDR3 protein. The data contain about 540,000 distinct CDR3 sequences, 13% of them singletons. Time point specified: newly diagnosed GD, antithyroid drugs for less than 3 months. PBMC RNA served as the TCR library source. CDR1 is MGHRA and CDR2 is YSYEKL in the germline V gene. This CDR3 is 17 amino acids long. These data also formed part of another study, on T cells in Graves' hyperthyroidism and ophthalmopathy. That paper notes: The HTBI primer set drove a first-round RT-PCR of the TCR CDR3.

The sample in question was peripheral blood mononuclear cells (PBMCs), obtained at new diagnosis, from a patient treated with antithyroid drugs. The rearrangement links TRBV4-1 to TRBJ2-1, with 8 bases identical to TRBD2. The sequence derives from a man between 25 and 39 years old with Graves disease. For the CDR3, the DNA is TGCGCCAGCAGCGAAGAACTAGCGGCGGGAGATCGGGATGAGCAGTTCTTC. Amino acid sequence: CASSEELAAGDRDEQFF.